The 17 T cell receptor beta chains presented below share a single source sample, sequenced in a study of tumor-infiltrating lymphocytes in primary liver carcinoma. With a constant-region primer, TCR beta cDNA was made from 450 to 650 ng of total RNA. ARM-PCR was slightly modified, and three nested multiplex PCR rounds with it gave rise to the TCR beta libraries. It was with TRBV1-TRBV30 forward primers and a C-beta reverse primer that the first two PCR rounds were run, at 10 cycles each. TCRdb recomputed calls from the multiplex PCR reads with MiXCR, one row per CDR3 protein. The data show 90,000 to 100,000 distinct CDR3 sequences, 55% to 75% seen once. Starting material for RNA and DNA co-extraction consisted of about 20-33 mg of unsorted bulk tissue. The sequenced sample was liver tumor tissue from sampling region 5. Subset denoted: tumor region T5, tumor centre. These receptors were obtained from a woman aged 55-70 years with primary liver carcinoma and hepatitis B virus infection.

To note about this clonotype: Relative to the germline gene, one junction end is altered; a read error may explain this. The gene calls are TRBV29-1 and TRBJ2-2; D gene uncertain. This CDR3 spans 14 amino acids. The V gene's germline CDR1 is SQVTM and CDR2 ANQGSEA. CDR3 DNA: TGCAACGTTGAAACCAGAGGTATTGCCGGGGAGCTGTTTTTT. Translating it yields CNVETRGIAGELFF.

The chain uses TRBV7-8 and TRBJ2-5, with a possible D match to TRBD1 (6 bases). CDR3 length: 15 residues. Deletions cut 3 bases from V and 14 bases from J, with 25 bases between. Per germline, CDR1 SGHVS and CDR2 FQNEAQ. The DNA of the CDR3 is TGTGCCAGCAGCTTTCGGCAGGGGCCGTCGGAGATCCAATACTTC. Its protein product is CASSFRQGPSEIQYF.

V gene TRBV24-1 combines with J gene TRBJ2-7; D may be TRBD2 (6 bases). Trimming stripped 2 bases from V and 3 bases from J, with 16 bases between. Germline-derived CDR1 and CDR2 are KGHDR and SFDVKD. The CDR3 covers 16 residues. CDR3 in amino acids: CATSDSPGTLNYEQYF. DNA of the CDR3: TGTGCCACCAGTGATTCTCCCGGGACTTTAAACTACGAGCAGTACTTC.

This clonotype was seen ten or more times. The rearrangement joins TRBV6-1 to TRBJ1-2; D gene uncertain. Germline CDR1 and CDR2: MNHNS and SASEGT. This CDR3 has 14 amino acids. Trimming stripped 6 bases from V and 0 bases from J, with 11 bases between. In nucleotides, the CDR3 is TGTGCCAGCAGATTTGGCAGCACTAACTATGGCTACACCTTC. Amino acids: CASRFGSTNYGYTF.

As for this clonotype: Germline and junction disagree at one end, which may indicate a read error. The chain carries TRBV4-1 and TRBJ2-7; 7 bases agree with TRBD2. Germline-derived CDR1 and CDR2 are MGHRA and YSYEKL. The CDR3 spans 14 residues. The CDR3: CASSQEGRDYGQYF. The CDR3, as DNA: TGCGCCAGCAGCCAAGAGGGCAGGGACTACGGGCAGTACTTC.

About this clonotype itself: One end of the junction varies from germline; a read error may be responsible. The chain uses TRBV11-2 and TRBJ2-4; 14 bases are shared with TRBD2. Germline CDR1 SGHAT, CDR2 FQNNGV. This CDR3 contains 18 residues. CDR3 DNA: TGTGCCAGCAGCACGGCCCGACTAGCGGGAGGGTGGGAAAACATTCAGTGCTTC. This encodes CASSTARLAGGWENIQCF.

Regarding this clonotype: One junction end does not reproduce the germline sequence, and a read error may be involved. The V gene is TRBV14, the J gene TRBJ1-5, with D possibly being TRBD1 (5 bases). The germline V gene has CDR1 SGHDN and CDR2 FVKESK. The CDR3 has 14 amino acids. This chain's CDR3 is CGSSQRGLNRPQHF. DNA for the CDR3: TGTGGCAGCAGCCAAAGGGGTTTGAATCGGCCCCAGCATTTT.

Regarding this clonotype: It may be a read error: a sequence one base away is much more abundant. This sequence joins TRBV7-9 and TRBJ1-2; TRBD1 agrees at 8 bases. The germline gives CDR1 SEHNR, CDR2 FQNEAQ (reference sequence). The CDR3 is made up of 14 amino acids. V lost 4 bases, J lost 5 bases, and 6 bases stayed unmatched. CDR3 nucleotides: TGTGCCAGCAGCTACGGGACAGGCGCGTATGGCTACACCTTC. This gives the protein CASSYGTGAYGYTF.

To note about this clonotype: An end of the junction differs from the germline gene, which may be a read error. The chain carries TRBV11-2 and TRBJ1-2; TRBD1 aligns across 7 bases. The germline CDR1 and CDR2 sequences are SGHAT and FQNNGV. The CDR3 contains 16 residues. CDR3 DNA sequence: TGTGCCTGCAGACTGAAGACAGGGTTGTCGGACTATGGCTACACCTTC. Encoded protein: CACRLKTGLSDYGYTF.

About this clonotype: This likely comes from a read error, as the CDR3 has no conserved phenylalanine or tryptophan at its end. The chain carries TRBV11-3 and TRBJ2-2, with D possibly TRBD2 on 5 matching bases. Germline values: CDR1 SGHNT, CDR2 YENEEA. The CDR3 totals 14 residues. CDR3 sequence (DNA): TGTGTCAGCAGCTTGGGCCGAGGGACCGGGGAGCTGTTTCTT. Its translation: CVSSLGRGTGELFL.

As to this clonotype: It is likely a read error, because the conserved phenylalanine at the end of the CDR3 is missing. This rearrangement joins TRBV29-1 to TRBJ1-1; no definite D call. The CDR3 spans 10 residues. Germline V gene data show CDR1 as SQVTM and CDR2 as ANQGSEA. In DNA form, the CDR3 reads TGCAGCGGATTGAAGACTGAAGCTTTCGTT. It is translated as CSGLKTEAFV.

With regard to this clonotype: The junction departs from germline at one end; a sequencing error may be responsible. This chain links TRBV11-2 with TRBJ2-1; unclear D gene. The germline gives CDR1 SGHAT, CDR2 FQNNGV. This CDR3 contains 14 residues. The CDR3, as DNA: TGTGTCAGCAGCCCCCAGCGTTCTTCGGGTGAGCAGCTCTTC. Its translation is CVSSPQRSSGEQLF.

In its sample, this clonotype was seen once. A read error is possible here, since a much larger clone lies one base away. Given the absence of the conserved phenylalanine or tryptophan at the CDR3 end, a read error is likely. The chain uses TRBV7-9 and TRBJ1-1; 11 bases map to TRBD1. Germline CDR1 reads SEHNR; CDR2 reads FQNEAQ (reference sequence). Trimming cost V 5 bases and J 3 bases; bases outside gene matches: 2. The CDR3 consists of 14 residues. CDR3 coding DNA: TGTGCCAGCAGCCGGGACAGGGGGGACACTGAAGCTTTCTCT. Residues: CASSRDRGDTEAFS.

Points on this clonotype: Germline and junction disagree at one end, which may indicate a read error. The chain has TRBV11-2 and TRBJ2-2, with a weak D call TRBD2 (6 bases). CDR3 length equals 15 residues. Germline V lookup: CDR1 SGHAT, CDR2 FQNNGV. The CDR3 sequence: CASSWAGSFTWELFF. The CDR3, as DNA: TGTGCCAGCAGCTGGGCGGGGTCCTTCACCTGGGAGCTATTTTTT.

A remark on this clonotype: Being one base from a much bigger clone, this may be a read error. The chain combines TRBV12-3 or TRBV12-4 with TRBJ2-5, with D maybe TRBD1 (6 bases). The CDR3 is 13 amino acids. CDR3 sequence reads: CASGLGGQETQYF. DNA of the CDR3: TGTGCCAGCGGTTTAGGGGGACAAGAGACCCAGTACTTC.

About this clonotype: A much larger clone lies one base from this, so it may be a read error. The rearrangement uses TRBV25-1 and TRBJ2-3; TRBD2 might be the D (6 bases). This CDR3 has 14 residues. CDR1 and CDR2 (germline): MGHDK, SYGVNS. The CDR3 bases are TGTACCAGCAGTGAAGGCGGGGACACAGATACGCAGTATTTT. Translated: CTSSEGGDTDTQYF.

Notes on this clonotype: This is likely a read error, given that the CDR3 carries no conserved phenylalanine or tryptophan at its end. The rearrangement links TRBV12-3 or TRBV12-4 to TRBJ1-1; unclear D gene. Trimming took off 6 bases at V and 9 bases at J, with 17 bases between the two ends. The CDR3 totals 13 residues. This CDR3 is CASSARRVGKAFY. The CDR3 DNA is TGTGCCAGCAGCGCCCGGAGGGTGGGGAAAGCTTTCTAT.